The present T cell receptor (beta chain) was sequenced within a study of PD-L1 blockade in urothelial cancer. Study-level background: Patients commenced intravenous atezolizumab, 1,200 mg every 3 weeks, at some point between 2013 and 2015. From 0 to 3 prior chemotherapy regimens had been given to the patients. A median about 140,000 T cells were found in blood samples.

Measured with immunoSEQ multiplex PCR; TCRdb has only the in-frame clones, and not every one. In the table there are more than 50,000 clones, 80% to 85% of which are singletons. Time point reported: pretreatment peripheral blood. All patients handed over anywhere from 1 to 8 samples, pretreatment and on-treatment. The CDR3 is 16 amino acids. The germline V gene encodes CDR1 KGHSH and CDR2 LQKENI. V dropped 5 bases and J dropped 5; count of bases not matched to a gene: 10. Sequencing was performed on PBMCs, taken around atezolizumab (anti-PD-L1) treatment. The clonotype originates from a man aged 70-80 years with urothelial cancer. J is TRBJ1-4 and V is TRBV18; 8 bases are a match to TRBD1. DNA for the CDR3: TGTGCCAGCTCATCGCGCGGACAGGGTCTGAATGAAAAACTGTTTTTT. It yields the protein CASSSRGQGLNEKLFF.